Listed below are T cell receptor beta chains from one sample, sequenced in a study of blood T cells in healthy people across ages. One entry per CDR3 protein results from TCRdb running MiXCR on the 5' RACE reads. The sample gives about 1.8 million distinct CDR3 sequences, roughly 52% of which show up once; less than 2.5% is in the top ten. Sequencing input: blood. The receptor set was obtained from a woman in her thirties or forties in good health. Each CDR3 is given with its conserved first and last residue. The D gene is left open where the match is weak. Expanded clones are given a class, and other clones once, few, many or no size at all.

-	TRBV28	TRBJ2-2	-	CASSSDSPNTGELFF	TGTGCCAGCAGCTCCGACAGCCCTAACACCGGGGAGCTGTTTTTT
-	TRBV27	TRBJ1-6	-	CASSHGQTVNNSPLHF	TGTGCCAGCAGTCATGGACAGACCGTAAATAATTCACCCCTCCACTTT
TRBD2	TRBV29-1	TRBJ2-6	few	CSVWTSGGARTF	TGCAGCGTTTGGACTAGCGGGGGGGCCAGGACTTTC
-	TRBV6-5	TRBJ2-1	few	CASSYGQVTFF	TGTGCCAGCAGTTACGGGCAGGTAACGTTCTTC
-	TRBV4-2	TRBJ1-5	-	CASSLSDATSQPQHF	TGTGCCAGCAGCCTCTCGGACGCGACCTCCCAGCCCCAGCATTTT
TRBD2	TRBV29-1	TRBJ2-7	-	CSETSGGPRSSYEQYF	TGCAGCGAGACTAGCGGGGGACCTCGGAGCTCCTACGAGCAGTACTTC
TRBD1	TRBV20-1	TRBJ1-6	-	CSRGQGAPSYNSPLHF	TGCAGTAGGGGACAGGGGGCTCCCTCCTATAATTCACCCCTCCACTTT
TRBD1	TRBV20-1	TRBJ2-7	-	CSAGQGGVHEQYF	TGCAGTGCTGGACAGGGGGGTGTCCACGAGCAGTACTTC
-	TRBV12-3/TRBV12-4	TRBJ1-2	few	CASSSSGPHYGYTF	TGTGCCAGCAGTTCTTCAGGGCCTCACTATGGCTACACCTTC
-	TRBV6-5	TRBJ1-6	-	CASSYSETGKNSPLHF	TGTGCCAGCAGTTACTCCGAGACTGGGAAGAATTCACCCCTCCACTTT
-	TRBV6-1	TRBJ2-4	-	CASSPTKEQYF	TGTGCCAGCAGTCCCACGAAAGAGCAGTACTTC
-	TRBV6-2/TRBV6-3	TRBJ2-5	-	CASSDDTEETQYF	TGTGCCAGCAGCGACGACACTGAAGAGACCCAGTACTTC
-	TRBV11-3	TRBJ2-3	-	CASSSGANRDTQYF	TGTGCCAGCAGCTCCGGGGCGAACCGGGATACGCAGTATTTT
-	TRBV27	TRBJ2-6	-	CASSLGGQGANVLTF	TGTGCCAGCAGTTTAGGTGGGCAGGGGGCCAACGTCCTGACTTTC
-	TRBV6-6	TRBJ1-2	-	CASSYETGLGGYTF	TGTGCCAGCAGTTACGAGACGGGCCTAGGCGGCTACACCTTC
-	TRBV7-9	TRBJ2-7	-	CASSLLGINEQYF	TGTGCCAGCAGCTTACTCGGTATCAACGAGCAGTACTTC
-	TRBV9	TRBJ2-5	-	CASSQGYGQPQETQYF	TGTGCCAGCAGCCAAGGGTACGGACAGCCCCAAGAGACCCAGTACTTC
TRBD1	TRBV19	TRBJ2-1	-	CASSIPWAGGREQFF	TGTGCCAGTAGTATCCCATGGGCAGGGGGACGTGAGCAGTTCTTC
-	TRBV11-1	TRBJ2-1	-	CASSRLLPGPTTGLSYNEQFF	TGTGCCAGCAGCCGACTATTGCCGGGGCCTACGACCGGGCTCTCCTACAATGAGCAGTTCTTC
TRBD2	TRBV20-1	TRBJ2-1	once	CSARPGTSPGEQFF	TGCAGTGCTAGGCCCGGGACTAGCCCTGGTGAGCAGTTCTTC
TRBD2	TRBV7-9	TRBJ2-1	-	CASSPRRGSGVVETQFF	TGTGCCAGCAGCCCCCGTCGAGGAAGCGGGGTCGTAGAGACCCAGTTCTTC
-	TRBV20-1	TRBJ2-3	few	CSARFAAGSPDTQYF	TGCAGTGCTAGATTTGCGGCGGGGAGTCCAGATACGCAGTATTTT
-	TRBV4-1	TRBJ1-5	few	CASSHSAAQPQHF	TGCGCCAGCAGCCACTCGGCAGCTCAGCCCCAGCATTTT
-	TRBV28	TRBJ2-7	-	CASSFEGTVEQYF	TGTGCCAGCAGTTTCGAGGGTACCGTCGAGCAGTACTTC
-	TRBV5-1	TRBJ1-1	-	CASSWGTENTEAFF	TGCGCCAGCAGCTGGGGGACCGAGAACACTGAAGCTTTCTTT
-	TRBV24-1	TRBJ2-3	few	CATSDPQDRSDTQYF	TGTGCCACCAGTGATCCGCAGGACAGATCAGATACGCAGTATTTT
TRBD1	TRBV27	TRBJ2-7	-	CASRKQGLGYEQYF	TGTGCCAGCAGAAAACAGGGGTTGGGCTACGAGCAGTACTTC